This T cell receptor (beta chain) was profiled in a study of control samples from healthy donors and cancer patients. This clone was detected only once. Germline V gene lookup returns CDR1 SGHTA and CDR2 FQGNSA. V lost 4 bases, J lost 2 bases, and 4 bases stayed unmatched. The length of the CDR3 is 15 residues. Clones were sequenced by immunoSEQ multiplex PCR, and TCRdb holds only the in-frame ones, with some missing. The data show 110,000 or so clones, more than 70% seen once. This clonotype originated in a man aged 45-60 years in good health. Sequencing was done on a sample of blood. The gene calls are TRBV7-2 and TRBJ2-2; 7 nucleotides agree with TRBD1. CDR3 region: CASSYRQGNTGELFF. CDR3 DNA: TGTGCCAGCAGCTATCGACAGGGAAACACCGGGGAGCTGTTTTTT. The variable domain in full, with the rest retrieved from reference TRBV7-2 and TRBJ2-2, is GAGVSQSPSNKVTEKGKDVELRCDPISGHTALYWYRQSLGQGLEFLIYFQGNSAPDKSGLPSDRFSAERTGGSVSTLTIQRTQQEDSAVYLCASSYRQGNTGELFFGEGSRLTVL.